This T cell receptor beta chain was found in a study of cytomegalovirus exposure and HLA in healthy donors. Profiled with immunoSEQ multiplex PCR; TCRdb holds only in-frame clones, not every one. The profile shows approximately 58,000 clones, roughly 94% of them singletons. As for this clone: Its cognate antigen is unknown.

Study results and caveats: High specificity and sensitivity for cytomegalovirus status were reported for the classifier.

V shed 1 base, J shed 6 bases, and the junction held 3 bases outside the gene matches. CDR1 and CDR2 (germline): MRHNA, SNTAGT. CDR3 size: 14 residues. Material for sequencing was PBMCs. V and J are TRBV6-4 and TRBJ2-1; 7 bases map to TRBD2. This clonotype was obtained from a man between 18 and 35 years old in good health and CMV-seronegative. The CDR3 protein is CASSDWGGGNEQFF. CDR3 coding DNA: TGTGCCAGCAGTGACTGGGGGGGAGGCAATGAGCAGTTCTTC.